The TCR beta chain under discussion was sequenced for a study of neoadjuvant anti-PD-1 for oral cavity cancer. TCRdb's copy holds only in-frame clones and misses some; the assay was immunoSEQ multiplex PCR. The sample carries about 20,000 clones, approximately 70% recorded once. These oral cavity squamous cell carcinomas were HPV-negative and locally advanced. The material sequenced was PBMCs, taken before nivolumab (anti-PD-1) treatment. This clonotype was obtained from a person aged 40-85 years with oral cavity squamous cell carcinoma.

CDR3 nucleotides: TGTGCCAGCAGCTTGGAGGTGGAAAGAAACACCGGGGAGCTGTTTTTT. Translating gives CASSLEVERNTGELFF. V gene TRBV5-6 combines with J gene TRBJ2-2; D ambiguous. The CDR3 covers 16 residues. CDR1 SGHDT and CDR2 YYEEEE come from the germline V gene. V lost 0 bases and J lost 2, with 11 bases in between.